Below, 2 T cell receptor beta chains from the same sample are listed, as sequenced in a study of shared clonotypes between healthy human individuals. TCRdb keeps only in-frame clones here, not all; method: immunoSEQ multiplex PCR. The sample holds fewer than 650,000 clones, about 79% seen once. The sequenced sample was PBMCs. These receptors were obtained from a woman aged 40 to 49 in good health. Some clones in this sample may be carry-over from other donors' samples.

This clone was detected once. CDR3 bases: TGTGCCAGCAGCCCTCGGACAGGGTTGGGCGGGGAGCTGTTTTTT. This translates into CASSPRTGLGGELFF. The chain is built from TRBV7-6 and TRBJ2-2; 8 bases line up with TRBD1. The V gene end was trimmed by 5 bases and the J gene end by 7 bases; junction bases not matched to a gene: 9. This CDR3 is 15 amino acids long. The germline V gene has CDR1 SGHVS and CDR2 FNYEAQ.

A remark on this clone: A single base separates this from a much larger clone, so it may be a read error. The gene calls are TRBV9 and TRBJ2-3, with 14 positions matching TRBD2. The CDR3 has 15 amino acids. J gave up 3 bases and V 4 bases, and 1 base lay outside the gene matches. Per germline, CDR1 SGDLS and CDR2 YYNGEE. In nucleotides, the CDR3 is TGTGCCAGCAGCCGGACTAGCGGGAGGACAGATACGCAGTATTTT. Protein: CASSRTSGRTDTQYF. The variable domain in full, completed from reference TRBV9 and TRBJ2-3, reads DSGVTQTPKHLITATGQRVTLRCSPRSGDLSVYWYQQSLDQGLQFLIQYYNGEERAKGNILERFSAQQFPDLHSELNLSSLELGDSALYFCASSRTSGRTDTQYFGPGTRLTVL.